This TCR beta chain was documented in a study of shared clonotypes between healthy human individuals. Losses at the gene ends were 4 bases for V and 6 bases for J; bases not matched to a gene: 6. There are 13 residues in the CDR3. Germline V gene sequence: CDR1 SGHRS, CDR2 YFSETQ. The study, taken as a whole, reports: Generation probability values for non-shared clonotypes were lower than those for clonotypes shared by all four donors.

As defined, naive CD8 cells were CD45RO-negative and positively selected for CCR7, with terminally differentiated effector memory CD45RA+ cells excluded. Method: immunoSEQ multiplex PCR; TCRdb's copy keeps in-frame clones and lacks some. The repertoire holds nearly 600,000 clones, with about 95% as singletons. Details on this clone: Its specificity is unknown.

The chain recombines TRBV5-1 with TRBJ2-7, with 8 positions matching TRBD1. The TCR was taken from a young woman in good health. The specimen sequenced was naive CD8+ T cells sorted from blood. CDR3 residues: CASSIGQGFEQYF. The CDR3 bases are TGCGCCAGCAGCATAGGACAGGGTTTCGAGCAGTACTTC.